This T cell receptor beta chain was documented in a study of blood T cell repertoires in COVID-19. The wider study: Whether acute or convalescent, the COVID-19 samples came from the United States, Italy and Spain.

Recruitment covered 25 or so US areas and drew participants whose ages spanned about 18 to 89 years. Cohort allocation depended upon clinical history that participants reported. Authors' processing steps: Estimated nucleated cell counts came from reference gene primer amplification. Assay used: immunoSEQ multiplex PCR; TCRdb lists only in-frame clones, some missing. The V and J calls and the clone size are those of that table, but D and trimming were determined from the DNA. The sample lists some 300,000 clones; around 92% were seen once. This clonotype originated in a woman between 50 and 59 years old who had been exposed to COVID-19. Input material: PBMCs or T cells enriched from blood (not recorded which).

CDR3 DNA sequence: TGTGCCATCAGTACCGGGACAGGGTTAGAGACCCAGTACTTC. Translated, it gives CAISTGTGLETQYF. V is TRBV10-3 and J is TRBJ2-5, with 9 nucleotides matching TRBD1. CDR1 is ENHRY and CDR2 is SYGVKD in the germline V gene. This CDR3 region has 14 residues. After removal of 5 bases from V and 4 bases from J, the junction contained 5 bases not matched to a gene.